The sequence of this T cell receptor beta chain was determined in a study of cytomegalovirus exposure and HLA in healthy donors. V was pared by 4 bases and J by 7 bases, with 10 bases of the junction left unmatched. The CDR3 is 15 amino acids. Germline V gives CDR1 SGHRS, CDR2 YFSETQ. 13 Jbeta primers and 60 Vbeta primers were used for the PCR. The method was immunoSEQ multiplex PCR; TCRdb's version includes in-frame clones alone and lacks a portion of them. The sample holds 25,000 to 30,000 clones, approximately 62% seen once. The gene calls are TRBV5-1 and TRBJ2-1, with TRBD2 matching over 8 bases. This TCR derives from a male donor in good health and CMV-seropositive. Material: PBMCs. CDR3 amino acids: CASSLGVAGRNEQFF. The CDR3 DNA reads as TGCGCCAGCAGCCTGGGGGTAGCGGGACGAAATGAGCAGTTCTTC.